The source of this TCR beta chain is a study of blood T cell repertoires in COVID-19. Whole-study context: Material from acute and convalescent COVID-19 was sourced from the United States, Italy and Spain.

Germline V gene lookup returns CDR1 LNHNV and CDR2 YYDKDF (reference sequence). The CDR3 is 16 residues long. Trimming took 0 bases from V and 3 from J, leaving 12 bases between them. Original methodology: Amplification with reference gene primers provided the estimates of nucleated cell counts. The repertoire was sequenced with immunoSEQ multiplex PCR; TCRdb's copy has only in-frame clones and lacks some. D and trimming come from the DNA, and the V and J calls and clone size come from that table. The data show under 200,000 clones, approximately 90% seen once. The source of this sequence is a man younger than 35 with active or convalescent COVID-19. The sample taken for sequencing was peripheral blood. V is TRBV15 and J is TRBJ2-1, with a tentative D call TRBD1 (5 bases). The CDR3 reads CATSRDGARVYNEQFF. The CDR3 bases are TGTGCCACCAGCAGAGATGGGGCCAGGGTCTACAATGAGCAGTTCTTC.